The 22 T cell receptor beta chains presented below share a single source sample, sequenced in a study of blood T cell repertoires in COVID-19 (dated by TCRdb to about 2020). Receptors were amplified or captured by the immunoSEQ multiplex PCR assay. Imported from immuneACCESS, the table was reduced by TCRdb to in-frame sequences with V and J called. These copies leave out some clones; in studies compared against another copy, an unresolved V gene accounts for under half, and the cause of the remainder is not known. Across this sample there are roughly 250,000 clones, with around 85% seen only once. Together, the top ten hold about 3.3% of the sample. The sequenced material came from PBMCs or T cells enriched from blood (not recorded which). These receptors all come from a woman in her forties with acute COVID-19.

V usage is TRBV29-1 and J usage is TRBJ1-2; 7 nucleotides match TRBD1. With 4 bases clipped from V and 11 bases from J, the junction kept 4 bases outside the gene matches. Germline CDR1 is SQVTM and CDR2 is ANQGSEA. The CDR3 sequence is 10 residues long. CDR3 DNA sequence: TGCAGCGTTGGGGACAGTTGGTACACCTTC. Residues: CSVGDSWYTF.

The CDR3 DNA sequence: TGTGCCAGCAGCCAAGATGGAGGGAACTCGGACACTGAAGCTTTCTTT. Protein product: CASSQDGGNSDTEAFF. The V and J genes are TRBV4-2 and TRBJ1-1, with D uncertain. Trimming shortened V by 0 bases and J by 3 bases, and 14 bases separated the two germline ends. Germline V gives CDR1 LGHNA, CDR2 YNFKEQ. The CDR3 is made up of 16 amino acids.

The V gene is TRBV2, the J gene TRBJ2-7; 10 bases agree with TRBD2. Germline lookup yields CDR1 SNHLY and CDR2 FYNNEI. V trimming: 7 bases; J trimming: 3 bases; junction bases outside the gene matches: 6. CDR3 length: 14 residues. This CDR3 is CASTLSGRYYEQYF. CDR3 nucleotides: TGTGCCAGCACGCTTAGCGGGAGGTACTACGAGCAGTACTTC.

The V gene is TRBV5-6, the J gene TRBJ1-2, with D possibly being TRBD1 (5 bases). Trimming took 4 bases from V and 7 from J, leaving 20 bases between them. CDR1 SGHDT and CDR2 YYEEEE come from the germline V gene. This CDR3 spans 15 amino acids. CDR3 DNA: TGTGCCAGCAGCCACCCTGCCCCAGGGCCAGGTGGCTACACCTTC. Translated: CASSHPAPGPGGYTF.

CDR3 DNA sequence: TGTGCCAGCAGCCAATCACTAGCGGGGGCACTCTACGAGCAGTACTTC. Residues: CASSQSLAGALYEQYF. The chain recombines TRBV14 with TRBJ2-7, with TRBD2 matching over 11 bases. The length of the CDR3 is 16 residues. The germline V gene has CDR1 SGHDN and CDR2 FVKESK. V dropped 2 bases and J dropped 3; count of bases not matched to a gene: 6.

DNA of the CDR3: TGTGCCAGCACGCAGGATAGCAATCAGCCCCAGCATTTT. Translating it yields CASTQDSNQPQHF. The chain uses TRBV6-6 and TRBJ1-5; no definite D call. Trimming pared 7 bases from V and 0 bases from J, leaving 7 bases between. The CDR3 consists of 13 residues. Looked up from germline, CDR1 is MNHNY and CDR2 is SVGAGI (reference sequence).

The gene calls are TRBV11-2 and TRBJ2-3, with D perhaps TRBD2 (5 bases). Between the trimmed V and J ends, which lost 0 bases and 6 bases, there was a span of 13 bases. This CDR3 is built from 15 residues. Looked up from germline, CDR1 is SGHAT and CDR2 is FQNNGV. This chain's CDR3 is CASSLDPLRGDTQYF. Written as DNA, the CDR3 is TGTGCCAGCAGCTTAGACCCGTTACGCGGGGATACGCAGTATTTT.

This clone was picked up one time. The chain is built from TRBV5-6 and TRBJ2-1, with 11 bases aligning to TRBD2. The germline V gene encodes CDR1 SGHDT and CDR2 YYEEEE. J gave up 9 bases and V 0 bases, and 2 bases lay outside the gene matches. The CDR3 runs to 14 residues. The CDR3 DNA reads TGTGCCAGCAGCTTGGGTCTAGCGGGAGGTGAGCAGTTCTTC. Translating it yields CASSLGLAGGEQFF.

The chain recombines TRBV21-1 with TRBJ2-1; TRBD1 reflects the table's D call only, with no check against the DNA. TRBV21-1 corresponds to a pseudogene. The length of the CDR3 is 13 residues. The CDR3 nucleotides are TGTGCCAGCAGCAAACAGTGGCTCAATGAGCAGTTCTTC. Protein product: CASSKQWLNEQFF.

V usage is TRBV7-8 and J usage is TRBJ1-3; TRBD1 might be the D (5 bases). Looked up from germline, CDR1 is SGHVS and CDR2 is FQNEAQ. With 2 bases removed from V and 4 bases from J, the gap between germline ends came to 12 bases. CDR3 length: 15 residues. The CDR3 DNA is TGTGCCAGCAGCTTATGGGGGGGTTCGGGAAACACCATATATTTT. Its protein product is CASSLWGGSGNTIYF.

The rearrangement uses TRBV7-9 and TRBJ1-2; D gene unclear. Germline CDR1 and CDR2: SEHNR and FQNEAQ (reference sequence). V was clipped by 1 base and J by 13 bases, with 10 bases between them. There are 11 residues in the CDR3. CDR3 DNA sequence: TGTGCCAGCAGCTTAGAGGCAGGACTCACCTTC. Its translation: CASSLEAGLTF. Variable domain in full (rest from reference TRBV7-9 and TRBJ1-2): DTGVSQNPRHKITKRGQNVTFRCDPISEHNRLYWYRQTLGQGPEFLTYFQNEAQLEKSRLLSDRFSAERPKGSFSTLEIQRTEQGDSAMYLCASSLEAGLTFGSGTRLTVV.

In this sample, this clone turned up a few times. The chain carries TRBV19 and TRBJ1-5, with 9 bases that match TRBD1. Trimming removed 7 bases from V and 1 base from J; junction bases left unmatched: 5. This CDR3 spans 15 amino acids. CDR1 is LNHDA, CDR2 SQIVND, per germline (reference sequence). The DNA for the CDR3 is TGTGCCAGTAAATTGGACAGGGGAAGCAATCAGCCCCAGCATTTT. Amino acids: CASKLDRGSNQPQHF.

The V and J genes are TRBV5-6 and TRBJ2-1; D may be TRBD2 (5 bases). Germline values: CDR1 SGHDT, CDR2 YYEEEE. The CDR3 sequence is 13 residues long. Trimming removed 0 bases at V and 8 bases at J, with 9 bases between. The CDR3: CASSLGTRYEQFF. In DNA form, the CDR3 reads TGTGCCAGCAGCTTGGGTACTAGGTATGAGCAGTTCTTC.

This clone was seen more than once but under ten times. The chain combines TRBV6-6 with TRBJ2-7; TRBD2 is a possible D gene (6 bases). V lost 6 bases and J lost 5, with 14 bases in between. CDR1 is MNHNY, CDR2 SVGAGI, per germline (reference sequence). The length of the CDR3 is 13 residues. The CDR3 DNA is TGTGCCAGCAGCCGCGGGGCGCTCGACGAGCAGTACTTC. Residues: CASSRGALDEQYF.

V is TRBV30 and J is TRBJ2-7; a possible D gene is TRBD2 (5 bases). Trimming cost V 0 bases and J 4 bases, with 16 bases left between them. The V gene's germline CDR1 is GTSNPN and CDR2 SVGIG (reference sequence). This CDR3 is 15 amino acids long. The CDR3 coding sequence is TGTGCCTGGAGTGTACGTCCTAGCTCAACTTACGAGCAGTACTTC. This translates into CAWSVRPSSTYEQYF.

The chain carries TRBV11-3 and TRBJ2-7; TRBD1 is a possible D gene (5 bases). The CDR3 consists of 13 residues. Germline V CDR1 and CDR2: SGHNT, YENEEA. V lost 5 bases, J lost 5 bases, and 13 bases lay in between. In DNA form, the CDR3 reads TGTGCCAGCAGCCAGGGCCGGGCCCACGAGCAGTACTTC. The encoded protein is CASSQGRAHEQYF.

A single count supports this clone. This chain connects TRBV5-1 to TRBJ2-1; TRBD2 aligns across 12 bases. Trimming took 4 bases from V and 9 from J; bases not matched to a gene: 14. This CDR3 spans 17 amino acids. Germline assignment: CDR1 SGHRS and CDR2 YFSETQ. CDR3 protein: CASSRSPGLAGGGEQFF. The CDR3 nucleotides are TGCGCCAGCAGCCGATCGCCAGGTCTAGCGGGAGGGGGTGAGCAGTTCTTC. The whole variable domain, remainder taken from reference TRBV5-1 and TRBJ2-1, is KAGVTQTPRYLIKTRGQQVTLSCSPISGHRSVSWYQQTPGQGLQFLFEYFSETQRNKGNFPGRFSGRQFSNSRSEMNVSTLELGDSALYLCASSRSPGLAGGGEQFFGPGTRLTVL.

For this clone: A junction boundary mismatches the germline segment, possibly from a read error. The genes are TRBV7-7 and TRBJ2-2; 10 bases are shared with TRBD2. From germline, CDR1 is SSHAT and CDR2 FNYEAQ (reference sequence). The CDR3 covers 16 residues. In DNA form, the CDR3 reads TGTGCTAGCAGCTTAGGTGGACTAGCGGTCACCGGGGAGCTGTTTTTT. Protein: CASSLGGLAVTGELFF.

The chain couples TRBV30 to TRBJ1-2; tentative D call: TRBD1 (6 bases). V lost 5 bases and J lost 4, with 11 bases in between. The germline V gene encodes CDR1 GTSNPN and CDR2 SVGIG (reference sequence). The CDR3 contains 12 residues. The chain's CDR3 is CAWLQGSYGYTF. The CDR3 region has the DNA TGTGCCTGGTTACAGGGCTCCTATGGCTACACCTTC.

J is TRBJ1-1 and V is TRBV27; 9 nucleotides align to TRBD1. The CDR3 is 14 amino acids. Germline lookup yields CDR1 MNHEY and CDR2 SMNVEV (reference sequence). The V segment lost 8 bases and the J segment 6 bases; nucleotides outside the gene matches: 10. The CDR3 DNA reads TGTGCCAGCTGGGGGACAGGGAGGTACGCTGAAGCTTTCTTT. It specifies CASWGTGRYAEAFF.

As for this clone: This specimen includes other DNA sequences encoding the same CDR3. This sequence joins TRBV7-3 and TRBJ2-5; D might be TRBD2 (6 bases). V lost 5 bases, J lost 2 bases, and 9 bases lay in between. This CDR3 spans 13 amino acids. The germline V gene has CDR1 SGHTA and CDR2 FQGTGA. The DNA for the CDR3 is TGTGCCAGCAGCCCAGGGACTCAAGAGACCCAGTACTTC. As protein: CASSPGTQETQYF.

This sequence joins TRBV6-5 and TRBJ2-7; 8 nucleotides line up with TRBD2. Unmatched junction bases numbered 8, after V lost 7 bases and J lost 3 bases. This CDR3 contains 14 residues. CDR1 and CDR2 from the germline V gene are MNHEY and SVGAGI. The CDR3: CASKIAGIGYEQYF. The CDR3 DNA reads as TGTGCCAGCAAAATAGCGGGAATTGGCTACGAGCAGTACTTC.